What follows are 10 T cell receptor beta chains derived from one specimen sequenced in a study of blood T cell repertoires in COVID-19. Profiling relied on immunoSEQ multiplex PCR, and the TCRdb table lists in-frame clones only, not all of them. This sample has roughly 70,000 clones, with around 74% found just once. Sequenced: peripheral blood. Source of these receptors: a man in his 70s with acute or convalescent COVID-19.

The V call is TRBV13, the J call TRBJ1-4, with 7 positions matching TRBD1. V lost 1 base and J lost 3; bases outside the gene matches: 8. Germline CDR1 is PRHDT and CDR2 is FYEKMQ (reference sequence). The CDR3 is made up of 17 amino acids. This chain's CDR3 is CASSLVRQGGANEKLFF. The CDR3 region has the DNA TGTGCCAGCAGCTTAGTCCGACAGGGAGGAGCTAATGAAAAACTGTTTTTT. Full variable domain (remainder filled in from reference TRBV13 and TRBJ1-4): AAGVIQSPRHLIKEKRETATLKCYPIPRHDTVYWYQQGPGQDPQFLISFYEKMQSDKGSIPDRFSAQQFSDYHSELNMSSLELGDSALYFCASSLVRQGGANEKLFFGSGTQLSVL.

The chain's CDR3 is CASSLGLGLDTGELFF. As DNA, the CDR3 is TGCGCCAGCAGCTTAGGGCTGGGACTAGACACCGGGGAGCTGTTTTTT. The chain couples TRBV5-1 to TRBJ2-2; TRBD2 matches at 8 bases. Unmatched junction bases numbered 6, after V lost 2 bases and J lost 3 bases. The CDR3 runs to 16 residues. Germline V lookup: CDR1 SGHRS, CDR2 YFSETQ.

This chain joins TRBV19 and TRBJ1-1; D possibly corresponds to TRBD1 (5 bases). Trimming shortened V by 6 bases and J by 2 bases, and 10 bases separated the two germline ends. CDR1 is LNHDA and CDR2 is SQIVND in the germline V gene (reference sequence). The CDR3 contains 13 residues. Here the CDR3 reads CASSQTGNTEAFF. The CDR3 region has the DNA TGTGCCAGTAGCCAAACAGGTAACACTGAAGCTTTCTTT.

This clone showed up just a few times. This chain joins TRBV13 and TRBJ2-7; tentative D call: TRBD1 (6 bases). Trimming removed 0 bases at V and 2 bases at J, with 17 bases between. The germline gives CDR1 PRHDT, CDR2 FYEKMQ (reference sequence). The CDR3 length is 17 residues. CDR3 nucleotides: TGTGCCAGCAGCTTAGGGGACAGTCGCCTAGGGGCCTACGAGCAGTACTTC. It specifies CASSLGDSRLGAYEQYF.

The chain recombines TRBV25-1 with TRBJ2-1; no definite D call. Trimming left V 5 bases short and J 8 bases short, with 16 bases between. Germline values: CDR1 MGHDK, CDR2 SYGVNS. The CDR3 length is 14 residues. This chain's CDR3 is CASSRPHLTDEQFF. The DNA for the CDR3 is TGTGCCAGCAGTCGGCCACACCTAACAGATGAGCAGTTCTTC.

This chain connects TRBV14 to TRBJ2-1; 7 positions agree with TRBD1. The V segment lost 3 bases and the J segment 0 bases; nucleotides outside the gene matches: 5. Germline values: CDR1 SGHDN, CDR2 FVKESK. CDR3 size: 16 residues. This chain's CDR3 is CASSQYQGVSYNEQFF. CDR3 nucleotide sequence: TGTGCCAGCAGCCAGTATCAGGGGGTCTCCTACAATGAGCAGTTCTTC. Based on the CDR3 plus reference TRBV14 and TRBJ2-1, the full variable domain is EAGVTQFPSHSVIEKGQTVTLRCDPISGHDNLYWYRRVMGKEIKFLLHFVKESKQDESGMPNNRFLAERTGGTYSTLKVQPAELEDSGVYFCASSQYQGVSYNEQFFGPGTRLTVL.

The rearrangement joins TRBV18 to TRBJ2-7, with a possible D match to TRBD2 (6 bases). V dropped 3 bases and J dropped 0 bases, with 9 bases sitting between them. CDR3 length: 14 amino acids. CDR1 and CDR2 (germline): KGHSH, LQKENI. The CDR3 loop reads CASSPGTSSYEQYF. CDR3 DNA sequence: TGTGCCAGCTCACCGGGGACTTCCTCCTACGAGCAGTACTTC. Variable domain in full (rest from reference TRBV18 and TRBJ2-7): NAGVMQNPRHLVRRRGQEARLRCSPMKGHSHVYWYRQLPEEGLKFMVYLQKENIIDESGMPKERFSAEFPKEGPSILRIQQVVRGDSAAYFCASSPGTSSYEQYFGPGTRLTVT.

The chain employs TRBV18 and TRBJ2-2; 9 bases are shared with TRBD2. CDR1 is KGHSH and CDR2 is LQKENI in the germline V gene. V shed 1 base and J 5 bases; nucleotides not matched to a gene: 8. The CDR3 totals 17 residues. CDR3 in amino acids: CASSPLMSSGKTGELFF. For the CDR3, the DNA is TGTGCCAGCTCACCACTAATGTCTAGCGGGAAGACCGGGGAGCTGTTTTTT.

This clone was seen once. The junction and the germline gene differ at one end; a read error may be behind it. This chain joins TRBV29-1 and TRBJ2-4; 10 positions match TRBD2. This CDR3 is 16 amino acids long. The V gene's germline CDR1 is SQVTM and CDR2 ANQGSEA. This CDR3 is CSIEGGIAGGGDIQYF. CDR3 sequence (DNA): TGCAGCATTGAAGGGGGAATAGCGGGAGGTGGGGACATTCAGTACTTC.

V usage is TRBV10-3 and J usage is TRBJ2-3, with 7 bases matching TRBD2. V lost 4 bases, J lost 2 bases, and 9 bases stayed unmatched. CDR3 length equals 16 residues. CDR1 ENHRY and CDR2 SYGVKD come from the germline V gene. The CDR3 DNA reads as TGTGCCATCAGTGTCGGGTCTAGCGGCATCACAGATACGCAGTATTTT. Translating it yields CAISVGSSGITDTQYF.